These 21 T cell receptor beta chains were all obtained from the same sample, sequenced in a study of vaccination effects on CD4 cells after COVID-19 (dated by TCRdb to 2022 to 2024). After less than 13 days of culture, CD4+ T cells were isolated with the EasySep CD4+ T cell isolation kit. Each participant received two doses of an mRNA SARS-CoV-2 vaccine, either BNT162b2 or mRNA-1273. No antigen has been identified for these receptors. Library generation was performed with the immunoSEQ multiplex PCR assay. The source is immuneACCESS, and TCRdb retained only in-frame sequences with V and J called. Part of the clones is not carried over; for the studies checked, unresolved V genes explain less than half of this, and the remainder is unexplained. The sample table holds some 69,000 clones, of which 65% to 80% were seen once. The biggest ten clones account for approximately 2.2% of the sample. The starting material was CD4+ T cells from PBMCs cultured without peptide, obtained after COVID-19 vaccination. Receptor source: a human donor who received a COVID-19 vaccine.

This chain joins TRBV2 and TRBJ1-4; perhaps TRBD1 as D (5 bases). Germline CDR1 and CDR2: SNHLY and FYNNEI. The CDR3 loop spans 14 amino acids. Trimming stripped 5 bases from V and 4 bases from J, with 11 bases between. DNA for the CDR3: TGTGCCAGCAGTCGGGACGGAATTAATGAAAAACTGTTTTTT. Translation: CASSRDGINEKLFF.

The V and J genes are TRBV6-6 and TRBJ2-7, with 7 bases fitting TRBD1. CDR1 and CDR2 (germline): MNHNY, SVGAGI (reference sequence). The ends lost 3 bases at V and 2 bases at J; junction bases unmatched: 1. This CDR3 has 13 residues. Here the CDR3 DNA reads TGTGCCAGCAGTTATCAGGGGGCCTACGAGCAGTACGTC. Encoded protein: CASSYQGAYEQYV.

This clone has only one observation. J is TRBJ2-5 and V is TRBV5-6, with 12 bases that match TRBD2. V gave up 4 bases and J gave up 4 bases; unmatched junction bases: 11. The germline V gene encodes CDR1 SGHDT and CDR2 YYEEEE. The CDR3 is 17 residues long. The CDR3 DNA reads as TGTGCCAGCAGCCTAAGGACTAGCGGGGTCCGGCGAGAGACCCAGTACTTC. It specifies CASSLRTSGVRRETQYF.

The genes are TRBV9 and TRBJ1-3; D is uncertain. V was cut by 0 bases and J by 7 bases, with 20 bases left in between. CDR3 length: 17 amino acids. The germline V gene encodes CDR1 SGDLS and CDR2 YYNGEE. CDR3 sequence: CASSVAPGRGGWNTIYF. The CDR3 DNA is TGTGCCAGCAGCGTAGCCCCTGGACGGGGAGGTTGGAACACCATATATTTT.

V gene TRBV10-3 combines with J gene TRBJ2-7, with 10 bases fitting TRBD1. V was clipped by 3 bases and J by 5 bases; unmatched bases: 4. The germline V gene has CDR1 ENHRY and CDR2 SYGVKD. CDR3 length: 14 amino acids. This chain's CDR3 is CAISELGQGNEQYV. CDR3 in DNA: TGTGCCATCAGTGAATTGGGACAGGGGAACGAGCAGTACGTC.

The chain has TRBV5-1 and TRBJ1-2; 8 bases line up with TRBD1. Germline CDR1 is SGHRS and CDR2 is YFSETQ. V shed 2 bases and J 8 bases; nucleotides not matched to a gene: 8. This CDR3 contains 14 residues. In DNA, the CDR3 is TGCGCCAGCAGCTTAGTTCAGGGGGCAGAAGGCTACACCTTC. Encoded protein: CASSLVQGAEGYTF. Filled out from reference TRBV5-1 and TRBJ1-2, the complete variable domain reads KAGVTQTPRYLIKTRGQQVTLSCSPISGHRSVSWYQQTPGQGLQFLFEYFSETQRNKGNFPGRFSGRQFSNSRSEMNVSTLELGDSALYLCASSLVQGAEGYTFGSGTRLTVV.

The chain combines TRBV10-1 with TRBJ1-2; 9 positions match TRBD1. The V gene end was trimmed by 2 bases and the J gene end by 2 bases; junction bases not matched to a gene: 9. CDR1 is WNHNN and CDR2 is SYGVQD in the germline V gene (reference sequence). The CDR3 covers 17 residues. The CDR3 DNA reads TGCGCCAGCAGTGAGGGGAGTAAGGACAGGGGAAACTATGGCTACACCTTC. Translated: CASSEGSKDRGNYGYTF.

This chain uses TRBV7-2 with TRBJ1-1, with D possibly TRBD1 on 5 matching bases. The CDR3 runs 15 residues. The germline CDR1 and CDR2 sequences are SGHTA and FQGNSA. V gave up 1 base and J gave up 2 bases, with 11 bases separating them. For the CDR3, the DNA is TGTGCCAGCAGCTTAGATGCAGGGAGAAACACTGAAGCTTTCTTT. Translated, it gives CASSLDAGRNTEAFF. The complete variable domain, with remaining parts taken from reference TRBV7-2 and TRBJ1-1, reads GAGVSQSPSNKVTEKGKDVELRCDPISGHTALYWYRQSLGQGLEFLIYFQGNSAPDKSGLPSDRFSAERTGGSVSTLTIQRTQQEDSAVYLCASSLDAGRNTEAFFGQGTRLTVV.

The chain combines TRBV6-5 with TRBJ2-7, with 9 nucleotides matching TRBD1. V lost 7 bases and J lost 2; bases outside the gene matches: 9. The CDR3 totals 15 residues. In germline, CDR1 is MNHEY, CDR2 SVGAGI. The CDR3 loop reads CASTASGQGAYEQYV. Here the CDR3 DNA reads TGTGCCAGCACAGCTTCGGGACAGGGAGCCTACGAGCAGTACGTC.

DNA of the CDR3: TGTGCCAGCAGTTTTCGGCAGGGGGCAGGAGAGACCCAGTACTTC. Amino acids: CASSFRQGAGETQYF. The chain carries TRBV27 and TRBJ2-5; 8 nucleotides match TRBD1. The CDR3 loop spans 15 amino acids. Germline V CDR1 and CDR2: MNHEY, SMNVEV (reference sequence). Trimming took 3 bases from V and 4 from J; bases not matched to a gene: 7.

J is TRBJ1-3 and V is TRBV7-9; 7 bases are shared with TRBD1. V shed 5 bases and J 1 base; nucleotides not matched to a gene: 8. Germline CDR1 and CDR2: SEHNR and FQNEAQ (reference sequence). This CDR3 contains 16 residues. DNA of the CDR3: TGTGCCAGCAGCAACCGGGACAGAAGATCTGGAAACACCATATATTTT. It translates to CASSNRDRRSGNTIYF.

The chain has TRBV24-1 and TRBJ1-1; no clear D. The CDR3 spans 15 residues. Trimming stripped 6 bases from V and 0 bases from J, with 13 bases between. Germline CDR1 and CDR2: KGHDR and SFDVKD. CDR3 bases: TGTGCCACCAGTAAGGGAGCGGGAATGAACACTGAAGCTTTCTTT. Protein sequence: CATSKGAGMNTEAFF.

This clone has more than one count but fewer than ten. The chain links TRBV19 to TRBJ2-6, with TRBD1 identical over 9 bases. CDR1 and CDR2 (germline): LNHDA, SQIVND (reference sequence). J was trimmed by 4 bases and V by 9 bases; bases with no gene match: 10. This CDR3 has 16 residues. The CDR3 loop is CASTDRGLRGANVLTF. Here the CDR3 DNA reads TGTGCCAGCACGGACAGGGGCCTTAGGGGGGCCAACGTCCTGACTTTC.

The chain joins TRBV28 to TRBJ2-7; D not resolved. Germline CDR1 and CDR2: MDHEN and SYDVKM. V shed 2 bases and J shed 3 bases, with 5 bases lying between them. The CDR3 spans 12 residues. The DNA of the CDR3 is TGTGCCAGCAGTTTAAGAGGCTACGAGCAGTACGTC. This gives the protein CASSLRGYEQYV.

The chain employs TRBV19 and TRBJ2-5; 9 bases are a match to TRBD2. Germline V gives CDR1 LNHDA, CDR2 SQIVND (reference sequence). Trimming cost V 3 bases and J 0 bases; bases outside gene matches: 2. This CDR3 comprises 15 residues. CDR3 region: CASSIQRGDQETQYF. DNA for the CDR3: TGTGCCAGTAGTATCCAGCGGGGGGACCAAGAGACCCAGTACTTC.

The chain couples TRBV7-2 to TRBJ2-5, with TRBD1 matching 7 bases. Per the germline V gene, CDR1 is SGHTA and CDR2 is FQGNSA. This CDR3 spans 16 amino acids. V was pared by 3 bases and J by 4 bases, with 11 bases of the junction left unmatched. CDR3 sequence reads: CASSLAQRTGGETQYF. The CDR3 bases are TGTGCCAGCAGCTTGGCGCAAAGGACAGGCGGAGAGACCCAGTACTTC.

The chain has TRBV6-5 and TRBJ1-2; 9 positions match TRBD1. Germline lookup yields CDR1 MNHEY and CDR2 SVGAGI. The V segment lost 6 bases and the J segment 6 bases; nucleotides outside the gene matches: 5. CDR3 size: 13 residues. The CDR3 nucleotides are TGTGCCAGCAGGGACAGGGGAAGGGATGGCTACACCTTC. Amino acid sequence: CASRDRGRDGYTF.

Concerning this clone: One junction end disagrees with the germline gene, perhaps due to a read error. The genes are TRBV7-2 and TRBJ2-5, with TRBD2 identical over 11 bases. From germline, CDR1 is SGHTA and CDR2 FQGNSA. The CDR3 is made up of 14 amino acids. The CDR3 spells CASSVAGGQETQYF. CDR3 bases: TGTGCCAGCAGCGTAGCGGGGGGGCAGGAGACCCAGTACTTC.

This chain connects TRBV10-3 to TRBJ1-5, with D uncertain. CDR1 and CDR2 from the germline V gene are ENHRY and SYGVKD. Trimming left V 8 bases short and J 5 bases short, with 16 bases between. The CDR3 is 14 amino acids. CDR3 nucleotide sequence: TGTGCCATCTCAGAGACGGGTTTGGATCAGCCCCAGCATTTT. Residues: CAISETGLDQPQHF.

This clone was seen more than once but under ten times. J is TRBJ2-7 and V is TRBV27, with 10 bases that match TRBD1. The CDR3 has 13 amino acids. Looked up from germline, CDR1 is MNHEY and CDR2 is SMNVEV (reference sequence). The V gene end was trimmed by 4 bases and the J gene end by 10 bases; junction bases not matched to a gene: 7. The CDR3 DNA reads as TGTGCCAGCAGTTCACCGGGACAGGGGAAACAGTACGTC. Translation gives CASSSPGQGKQYV.

This chain connects TRBV6-2 or TRBV6-3 to TRBJ1-5; TRBD1 matches at 11 bases. The CDR3 has 15 amino acids. The V gene end was trimmed by 4 bases and the J gene end by 6 bases; junction bases not matched to a gene: 5. Looked up from germline, CDR1 is MNHEY and CDR2 is SVGEGT. The DNA of the CDR3 is TGTGCCAGCAGTTCCCCTGGGACAGGGGGTCAGCCCCAGCATTTT. It translates to CASSSPGTGGQPQHF.